The 26 T cell receptor beta chains reported below all come from one sample, sequenced in a study of Ad26.COV2.S vaccination and SARS-CoV-2 variants. Stated treatment: around 19 received Ad26.COV2.S at low or high dose, single or two shots; 5 received placebo; per-sample allocation not given. Sampling happened 63 days after the first vaccine or placebo injection. Sequencing used immunoSEQ multiplex PCR; TCRdb keeps in-frame clones, though not all of them. Here the sample spans about 680,000 clones, 89% being singletons. This material consisted of peripheral blood, taken in a trial of Ad26.COV2.S vaccine versus placebo. These receptors were collected from a person aged 18-65 years who received the Ad26.COV2.S COVID-19 vaccine or a placebo.

The rearrangement joins TRBV5-1 to TRBJ2-2; perhaps TRBD2 as D (6 bases). CDR1 SGHRS and CDR2 YFSETQ come from the germline V gene. V was shortened by 3 bases and J by 1 base, with 7 bases between the two germline ends. The CDR3 runs 14 residues. The CDR3 sequence: CASSWDLNTGELFF. The CDR3 coding sequence is TGCGCCAGCAGCTGGGACTTGAACACCGGGGAGCTGTTTTTT.

The V gene is TRBV11-3, the J gene TRBJ2-1, with 14 bases that match TRBD2. CDR3 length: 15 amino acids. Germline V gives CDR1 SGHNT, CDR2 YENEEA. V was pared by 5 bases and J by 7 bases, with 4 bases of the junction left unmatched. The CDR3 DNA is TGTGCCAGCAGCGCCGGGACTAGCGGGGGTAATGAGCAGTTCTTC. This translates into CASSAGTSGGNEQFF.

The rearrangement uses TRBV10-3 and TRBJ2-5, with D hard to call. The CDR3 contains 14 residues. The V end lost 4 bases, the J end lost 2 bases, and 11 bases lay between the germline ends. Germline V CDR1 and CDR2: ENHRY, SYGVKD. This CDR3 is CAISVGAPQETQYF. CDR3 DNA: TGTGCCATCAGTGTAGGAGCTCCGCAAGAGACCCAGTACTTC.

The chain joins TRBV6-6 to TRBJ2-7, with D perhaps matching TRBD2 (5 bases). Trimming removed 6 bases from V and 8 bases from J, with 20 bases in between. The germline V gene encodes CDR1 MNHNY and CDR2 SVGAGI (reference sequence). The length of the CDR3 is 14 residues. The CDR3 bases are TGTGCCAGCAGCGAGGGCCGAGGTCCTAGACAGCAGTACTTC. Translated, it gives CASSEGRGPRQQYF.

CDR3 in DNA: TGTGCCAGCAGCCCCCAACGACAGACCGGGGAGCTGTTTTTT. Translated: CASSPQRQTGELFF. This sequence joins TRBV3-1 (or the pseudogene TRBV3-2) and TRBJ2-2, with D possibly TRBD1 on 5 matching bases. CDR3 size: 14 residues. CDR1 LGHDT and CDR2 YNNKEL come from the germline V gene (reference sequence). The V and J ends lost 4 bases and 5 bases respectively, with 11 bases between them.

This rearrangement joins TRBV10-3 to TRBJ2-3; D possibly corresponds to TRBD1 (6 bases). Trimming stripped 4 bases from V and 1 base from J, with 12 bases between. Looked up from germline, CDR1 is ENHRY and CDR2 is SYGVKD. The CDR3 length is 15 residues. CDR3 nucleotides: TGTGCCATCAGTGTAGTGGGGGCTCGCACAGATACGCAGTATTTT. Translating gives CAISVVGARTDTQYF.

The chain has TRBV7-2 and TRBJ2-2; D is unresolved. The germline V and J ends were trimmed by 4 bases and 6 bases, with 9 bases remaining between them. CDR1 is SGHTA and CDR2 is FQGNSA in the germline V gene. CDR3 length: 13 amino acids. Here the CDR3 reads CASSSSGSGELFF. CDR3 coding DNA: TGTGCCAGCAGCTCTTCGGGTTCCGGGGAGCTGTTTTTT.

This clone has just a few counts. J is TRBJ1-2 and V is TRBV7-9; TRBD1 aligns across 8 bases. The CDR3 is made up of 11 amino acids. Germline trimming cut 0 bases from V and 14 bases from J; bases unmatched to any gene: 2. Germline-derived CDR1 and CDR2 are SEHNR and FQNEAQ (reference sequence). CDR3 DNA sequence: TGTGCCAGCAGCTTAGCGACAGGGGATACCTTC. Encoded protein: CASSLATGDTF.

V gene TRBV5-4 combines with J gene TRBJ1-2, with D unclear. Germline loops: CDR1 SGHNT, CDR2 YYREEE (reference sequence). The CDR3 runs 13 residues. Deletions cut 0 bases from V and 3 bases from J, with 6 bases between. CDR3 nucleotide sequence: TGTGCCAGCAGCTTGGCGGCAGACTATGGCTACACCTTC. Its protein is CASSLAADYGYTF.

The V and J genes are TRBV2 and TRBJ2-5; D may be TRBD2 (6 bases). Germline CDR1 reads SNHLY; CDR2 reads FYNNEI. CDR3 size: 13 residues. Trimming left V 6 bases short and J 5 bases short, with 13 bases between. CDR3 sequence (DNA): TGTGCCAGCAGCTGGGGAGGTAGGGAGACCCAGTACTTC. Translated: CASSWGGRETQYF.

Comment on this clone: The same CDR3 can be traced to other DNA sequences in this sample. This chain uses TRBV5-1 with TRBJ2-2; 8 nucleotides match TRBD1. Per the germline V gene, CDR1 is SGHRS and CDR2 is YFSETQ. Losses at the gene ends were 5 bases for V and 3 bases for J; bases not matched to a gene: 3. CDR3 size: 14 residues. Written as DNA, the CDR3 is TGCGCCAGCAGGGACAGGGCGGACACCGGGGAGCTGTTTTTT. Its protein product is CASRDRADTGELFF.

There are a few counts of this clone. V gene TRBV6-5 combines with J gene TRBJ1-1; a possible D gene is TRBD1 (6 bases). The length of the CDR3 is 15 residues. Germline values: CDR1 MNHEY, CDR2 SVGAGI. The V end lost 6 bases, the J end lost 1 base, and 15 bases lay between the germline ends. CDR3 sequence (DNA): TGTGCCAGCAGACGCTCCTGGACAGCGAACACTGAAGCTTTCTTT. Translated, it gives CASRRSWTANTEAFF.

The chain has TRBV7-2 and TRBJ1-5, with D hard to call. The ends were cut back, 3 bases at V and 4 bases at J, with 4 bases in the middle. The CDR3 consists of 12 residues. Germline lookup yields CDR1 SGHTA and CDR2 FQGNSA. The CDR3 DNA reads as TGTGCCAGCAGCTTCCTAAATCAGCCCCAGCATTTT. Residues: CASSFLNQPQHF. The whole variable domain, filled in from reference TRBV7-2 and TRBJ1-5, reads GAGVSQSPSNKVTEKGKDVELRCDPISGHTALYWYRQSLGQGLEFLIYFQGNSAPDKSGLPSDRFSAERTGGSVSTLTIQRTQQEDSAVYLCASSFLNQPQHFGDGTRLSIL.

The chain employs TRBV6-2 or TRBV6-3 and TRBJ1-5, with D unclear. V dropped 2 bases and J dropped 0 bases, with 11 bases sitting between them. The CDR3 extends over 16 amino acids. Germline values: CDR1 MNHEY, CDR2 SVGEGT. Here the CDR3 reads CASSYRAGPSNQPQHF. The DNA for the CDR3 is TGTGCCAGCAGTTACAGGGCAGGACCTAGCAATCAGCCCCAGCATTTT.

This chain connects TRBV10-1 to TRBJ2-1; D is perhaps TRBD2 (6 bases). CDR3 length: 13 residues. V lost 9 bases and J lost 1, with 10 bases in between. Germline-derived CDR1 and CDR2 are WNHNN and SYGVQD (reference sequence). This CDR3 is CASRLDSYNEQFF. The CDR3 nucleotides read TGCGCCAGTAGACTAGATTCCTACAATGAGCAGTTCTTC.

The chain links TRBV5-1 to TRBJ2-2; TRBD2 matches 8 bases. The CDR3 extends over 16 amino acids. With 4 bases clipped from V and 5 bases from J, the junction kept 10 bases outside the gene matches. Germline CDR1 is SGHRS and CDR2 is YFSETQ. The CDR3 here is CASSRALAGQTGELFF. CDR3 coding DNA: TGCGCCAGCAGCCGGGCCCTAGCGGGCCAGACCGGGGAGCTGTTTTTT.

The chain has TRBV10-3 and TRBJ2-2, with D uncertain. The CDR3 consists of 16 residues. Germline V lookup: CDR1 ENHRY, CDR2 SYGVKD. V lost 7 bases and J lost 6, with 21 bases in between. Here the CDR3 reads CAITRELRLGAGELFF. The CDR3 coding sequence is TGTGCCATCACCAGAGAATTAAGACTTGGGGCCGGGGAGCTGTTTTTT.

The gene calls are TRBV4-3 and TRBJ1-2; no firm D call. V gave up 5 bases and J gave up 4 bases, with 14 bases separating them. The CDR3 extends over 14 amino acids. Looked up from germline, CDR1 is LGHNA and CDR2 is YSLEER. The CDR3 coding sequence is TGCGCCAGCAGCAAACTCCGGGCCGCCTATGGCTACACCTTC. Translated: CASSKLRAAYGYTF.

V gene TRBV7-9 combines with J gene TRBJ2-7; 13 bases align to TRBD2. V shed 10 bases and J 2 bases; nucleotides not matched to a gene: 2. This CDR3 comprises 13 residues. CDR1 is SEHNR and CDR2 is FQNEAQ in the germline V gene (reference sequence). CDR3 DNA sequence: TGTGCCACACTAGCGGGAGGGCCCTACGAGCAGTACTTC. This encodes CATLAGGPYEQYF. The complete variable domain, with remaining parts taken from reference TRBV7-9 and TRBJ2-7, reads DTGVSQNPRHKITKRGQNVTFRCDPISEHNRLYWYRQTLGQGPEFLTYFQNEAQLEKSRLLSDRFSAERPKGSFSTLEIQRTEQGDSAMYLCATLAGGPYEQYFGPGTRLTVT.

This rearrangement joins TRBV18 to TRBJ2-2; 7 bases are shared with TRBD1. The CDR3 covers 16 residues. Germline CDR1 and CDR2: KGHSH and LQKENI. The V gene end was trimmed by 1 base and the J gene end by 2 bases; junction bases not matched to a gene: 4. CDR3 sequence (DNA): TGTGCCAGCTCACCACAACGACAGGGAAACACCGGGGAGCTGTTTTTT. Its translation: CASSPQRQGNTGELFF.

J is TRBJ2-5 and V is TRBV10-3; D is perhaps TRBD2 (6 bases). V lost 4 bases, J lost 2 bases, and 8 bases lay in between. The CDR3 has 13 residues. Looked up from germline, CDR1 is ENHRY and CDR2 is SYGVKD. The CDR3 reads CAISGGLQETQYF. CDR3 nucleotides: TGTGCCATCAGTGGGGGACTTCAAGAGACCCAGTACTTC.

Regarding this clone: This sample also contains other DNA sequences that code for the same CDR3. The chain couples TRBV18 to TRBJ2-5; D perhaps matches TRBD2 (5 bases). The CDR3 length is 13 residues. Germline values: CDR1 KGHSH, CDR2 LQKENI. Deletions cut 3 bases from V and 3 bases from J, with 8 bases between. In DNA form, the CDR3 reads TGTGCCAGCTCACCCCCCGGGGAAGAGACCCAGTACTTC. It yields the protein CASSPPGEETQYF.

The chain uses TRBV5-8 and TRBJ1-1; D not resolved. Germline V gives CDR1 SGHTS, CDR2 YDEGEE. V shed 0 bases and J shed 1 base, with 7 bases lying between them. CDR3 size: 14 residues. The DNA of the CDR3 is TGTGCCAGCAGCTTGGGGGGTGAGAACACTGAAGCTTTCTTT. It is translated as CASSLGGENTEAFF.

The genes are TRBV11-2 and TRBJ2-3; D gene unclear. The CDR3 contains 13 residues. The V end was cut by 4 bases, the J end by 6 bases, with 11 bases between. Germline assignment: CDR1 SGHAT and CDR2 FQNNGV. CDR3 in amino acids: CASSSAHGDTQYF. For the CDR3, the DNA is TGTGCCAGCAGCTCCGCCCATGGGGATACGCAGTATTTT.

The chain uses TRBV6-2 or TRBV6-3 and TRBJ1-1; 8 bases agree with TRBD1. CDR1 and CDR2 (germline): MNHEY, SVGEGT. This CDR3 is built from 14 residues. V was pared by 5 bases and J by 5 bases, with 7 bases of the junction left unmatched. This CDR3 is CASSDGQGRTEAFF. The CDR3 DNA sequence: TGTGCCAGCAGTGACGGACAGGGCAGAACTGAAGCTTTCTTT.

This clone was found once. The rearrangement uses TRBV24-1 and TRBJ2-1, with TRBD2 matching over 11 bases. V was pared by 4 bases and J by 6 bases, with 7 bases of the junction left unmatched. The CDR3 covers 16 residues. Germline V gives CDR1 KGHDR, CDR2 SFDVKD. The CDR3 region is CATSDSSGRAFNEQFF. CDR3 nucleotides: TGTGCCACCAGTGACAGTAGCGGGAGGGCCTTCAATGAGCAGTTCTTC.